The 25 T cell receptor beta chains listed next were all sequenced from one sample in a study of blood T cell repertoires in COVID-19. Method: immunoSEQ multiplex PCR; TCRdb's copy keeps in-frame clones and lacks some. Altogether about 140,000 clones are present, around nine tenths being singletons, with the ten largest covering around 5%. What was sequenced was peripheral blood. These receptors all come from a human donor in a cohort sampled during active COVID-19.

This rearrangement joins TRBV9 to TRBJ2-1; 10 positions agree with TRBD2. The V gene's germline CDR1 is SGDLS and CDR2 YYNGEE. V dropped 0 bases and J dropped 9; count of bases not matched to a gene: 12. The CDR3 covers 17 residues. The DNA for the CDR3 is TGTGCCAGCAGCGTAGCCCCCCAGCGGGAGGGCCATGGTGAGCAGTTCTTC. It specifies CASSVAPQREGHGEQFF. The variable domain in full, with the rest retrieved from reference TRBV9 and TRBJ2-1, is DSGVTQTPKHLITATGQRVTLRCSPRSGDLSVYWYQQSLDQGLQFLIQYYNGEERAKGNILERFSAQQFPDLHSELNLSSLELGDSALYFCASSVAPQREGHGEQFFGPGTRLTVL.

The V gene is TRBV29-1, the J gene TRBJ2-2, with 7 bases that match TRBD1. Germline V lookup: CDR1 SQVTM, CDR2 ANQGSEA. Unmatched junction bases numbered 11, after V lost 7 bases and J lost 6 bases. This CDR3 has 14 residues. The CDR3 sequence is CSAGDRNIAGELFF. The CDR3 nucleotides read TGCAGCGCTGGGGACAGAAACATAGCCGGGGAGCTGTTTTTT.

V is TRBV5-1 and J is TRBJ2-1; 9 bases line up with TRBD1. The CDR3 is 16 residues long. Per germline, CDR1 SGHRS and CDR2 YFSETQ. V trimming: 0 bases; J trimming: 4 bases; junction bases outside the gene matches: 5. The CDR3 nucleotides read TGCGCCAGCAGCTTGGCGGGACAGGGTAAATACAATGAGCAGTTCTTC. This gives the protein CASSLAGQGKYNEQFF.

This chain uses TRBV9 with TRBJ2-7, with D possibly being TRBD2 (5 bases). The CDR3 length is 15 residues. Germline V gene sequence: CDR1 SGDLS, CDR2 YYNGEE. Trimming left V 4 bases short and J 3 bases short, with 17 bases between. The CDR3 coding sequence is TGTGCCAGCAGCCCCTCCGCCGGAGGTGGCTACGAGCAGTACTTC. This translates into CASSPSAGGGYEQYF.

The CDR3 DNA reads as TGTGCCAGCAGTTATTTTCCGGGACAGAATAGCTATGGCTACACCTTC. Its translation: CASSYFPGQNSYGYTF. The genes are TRBV6-5 and TRBJ1-2, with 7 bases that match TRBD1. CDR1 is MNHEY and CDR2 is SVGAGI in the germline V gene. The V and J ends lost 3 bases and 4 bases, in that order; junction bases with no gene match: 11. This CDR3 is 16 amino acids long.

The chain couples TRBV7-9 to TRBJ2-1, with 9 positions matching TRBD1. The length of the CDR3 is 16 residues. V lost 5 bases and J lost 3; bases outside the gene matches: 8. Germline assignment: CDR1 SEHNR and CDR2 FQNEAQ (reference sequence). The DNA of the CDR3 is TGTGCCAGCAGCCTAAGGGACAGGGCCCTCTACAATGAGCAGTTCTTC. Residues: CASSLRDRALYNEQFF.

As DNA, the CDR3 is TGCGCCAGCAGCCAAGATGATGGCGGGAGAATCGAGCAGTACTTC. Translation gives CASSQDDGGRIEQYF. This chain connects TRBV4-1 to TRBJ2-7; 7 bases are shared with TRBD2. J gave up 6 bases and V 0 bases, and 8 bases lay outside the gene matches. CDR3 length: 15 residues. Germline V gene data show CDR1 as MGHRA and CDR2 as YSYEKL.

This rearrangement joins TRBV7-9 to TRBJ2-7; 11 bases fit TRBD2. The J segment lost 2 bases and the V segment lost 6 bases, leaving 0 bases of the junction unmatched. The CDR3 has 13 amino acids. CDR1 SEHNR and CDR2 FQNEAQ come from the germline V gene (reference sequence). The CDR3 DNA reads TGTGCCAGCAGGACTAGCGGGACCTACGAGCAGTACTTC. It specifies CASRTSGTYEQYF. The variable domain in full, completed from reference TRBV7-9 and TRBJ2-7, reads DTGVSQNPRHKITKRGQNVTFRCDPISEHNRLYWYRQTLGQGPEFLTYFQNEAQLEKSRLLSDRFSAERPKGSFSTLEIQRTEQGDSAMYLCASRTSGTYEQYFGPGTRLTVT.

The chain joins TRBV9 to TRBJ1-3, with unresolved D. Germline CDR1 is SGDLS and CDR2 is YYNGEE. CDR3 size: 14 residues. The V gene lost 2 bases and the J gene lost 4 bases, with 10 bases spanning the gap. CDR3 nucleotide sequence: TGTGCCAGCAGCGTGGAGGGAACCGGAAACACCATATATTTT. It translates to CASSVEGTGNTIYF.

The chain joins TRBV5-1 to TRBJ2-2; 10 positions match TRBD2. Germline V lookup: CDR1 SGHRS, CDR2 YFSETQ. The CDR3 is 17 residues long. Trimming took 0 bases from V and 5 from J; bases not matched to a gene: 7. The CDR3 bases are TGCGCCAGCAGCTTGGAAATACTAGCGGGAAGAACCGGGGAGCTGTTTTTT. Its translation: CASSLEILAGRTGELFF.

This chain uses TRBV30 with TRBJ2-3, with D possibly matching TRBD1 (5 bases). The ends were cut back, 4 bases at V and 3 bases at J, with 11 bases in the middle. The germline V gene encodes CDR1 GTSNPN and CDR2 SVGIG (reference sequence). The CDR3 spans 13 residues. Written as DNA, the CDR3 is TGTGCCTGGACAGGGTATAGGACAGATACGCAGTATTTT. Translating gives CAWTGYRTDTQYF.

V and J are TRBV5-1 and TRBJ2-7; maybe TRBD2 (6 bases). Germline values: CDR1 SGHRS, CDR2 YFSETQ. This CDR3 comprises 14 residues. The ends were cut back, 7 bases at V and 1 base at J, with 15 bases in the middle. CDR3: CASARDLNSYEQYF. DNA for the CDR3: TGCGCCAGCGCCCGGGACTTAAATTCCTACGAGCAGTACTTC.

The V and J genes are TRBV7-2 and TRBJ2-5; D possibly corresponds to TRBD1 (7 bases). CDR3 length: 16 residues. Germline V lookup: CDR1 SGHTA, CDR2 FQGNSA. V dropped 3 bases and J dropped 0 bases, with 14 bases sitting between them. This CDR3 reads CASSLRGQLYQETQYF. The DNA of the CDR3 is TGTGCCAGCAGCTTGCGGGGACAGCTGTACCAAGAGACCCAGTACTTC. Based on the CDR3 plus reference TRBV7-2 and TRBJ2-5, the full variable domain is GAGVSQSPSNKVTEKGKDVELRCDPISGHTALYWYRQSLGQGLEFLIYFQGNSAPDKSGLPSDRFSAERTGGSVSTLTIQRTQQEDSAVYLCASSLRGQLYQETQYFGPGTRLLVL.

The V and J genes are TRBV30 and TRBJ2-1; 7 nucleotides match TRBD2. This CDR3 region has 13 residues. Germline-derived CDR1 and CDR2 are GTSNPN and SVGIG (reference sequence). After removal of 7 bases from V and 3 bases from J, the junction contained 6 bases not matched to a gene. CDR3 nucleotides: TGTGCCTTGACTAGCCAATTCTACAATGAGCAGTTCTTC. Translation: CALTSQFYNEQFF.

The chain combines TRBV5-1 with TRBJ2-5; 14 nucleotides align to TRBD2. This CDR3 region has 17 residues. Germline V gene data show CDR1 as SGHRS and CDR2 as YFSETQ. J gave up 3 bases and V 0 bases, and 4 bases lay outside the gene matches. The CDR3 region is CASSLAPGLAGEETQYF. For the CDR3, the DNA is TGCGCCAGCAGCTTGGCTCCGGGACTAGCGGGAGAAGAGACCCAGTACTTC. The whole variable domain, remainder taken from reference TRBV5-1 and TRBJ2-5, is KAGVTQTPRYLIKTRGQQVTLSCSPISGHRSVSWYQQTPGQGLQFLFEYFSETQRNKGNFPGRFSGRQFSNSRSEMNVSTLELGDSALYLCASSLAPGLAGEETQYFGPGTRLLVL.

In the case of this clone: A junction boundary mismatches the germline segment, possibly from a read error. This sequence joins TRBV5-1 and TRBJ1-2; possible D gene TRBD1, 6 bases. This CDR3 spans 9 amino acids. CDR1 is SGHRS and CDR2 is YFSETQ in the germline V gene. The CDR3 region is CASSPKGAF. CDR3 nucleotide sequence: TGCGCCAGCAGCCCCAAGGGGGCCTTC.

The chain uses TRBV10-3 and TRBJ1-2; 10 positions match TRBD1. The V and J ends lost 4 bases and 11 bases, in that order; junction bases with no gene match: 10. The CDR3 contains 14 residues. CDR1 ENHRY and CDR2 SYGVKD come from the germline V gene. In DNA, the CDR3 is TGTGCCATCAGTGCCGGGACAGGGGAAATAAGGTACACCTTC. As protein: CAISAGTGEIRYTF.

The chain couples TRBV30 to TRBJ2-4; TRBD2 agrees at 7 bases. The CDR3 is made up of 13 amino acids. V lost 4 bases, J lost 9 bases, and 9 bases stayed unmatched. The germline V gene has CDR1 GTSNPN and CDR2 SVGIG (reference sequence). CDR3 sequence reads: CAWTRGEESIQYF. CDR3 DNA sequence: TGTGCCTGGACCCGGGGGGAGGAGAGCATTCAGTACTTC.

The chain has TRBV4-1 and TRBJ1-4; 8 bases are a match to TRBD1. The CDR3 runs to 18 residues. Trimming removed 5 bases from V and 7 bases from J; junction bases left unmatched: 18. Germline V gene sequence: CDR1 MGHRA, CDR2 YSYEKL. DNA of the CDR3: TGCGCCAGCAGCACCCGGACAGGGAAGACTCAGAGCCGTGAAAAACTGTTTTTT. It translates to CASSTRTGKTQSREKLFF.

CDR3 sequence reads: CASSISGGRTDTQYF. The CDR3 nucleotides read TGTGCCAGCAGCATAAGCGGGGGGAGGACAGATACGCAGTATTTT. The chain has TRBV9 and TRBJ2-3; 9 nucleotides match TRBD2. V gave up 4 bases and J gave up 3 bases; unmatched junction bases: 6. Germline loops: CDR1 SGDLS, CDR2 YYNGEE. This CDR3 region has 15 residues.

V usage is TRBV9 and J usage is TRBJ1-3; D unclear. V shed 2 bases and J shed 4 bases, with 10 bases lying between them. From germline, CDR1 is SGDLS and CDR2 YYNGEE. CDR3 size: 14 residues. The CDR3 nucleotides read TGTGCCAGCAGCGTCGGCCCGGAGGGAAACACCATATATTTT. This sequence encodes CASSVGPEGNTIYF.

The chain recombines TRBV29-1 with TRBJ2-2, with TRBD1 matching over 8 bases. Germline values: CDR1 SQVTM, CDR2 ANQGSEA. J lost 4 bases, V lost 2 bases, and 12 bases had no gene match. There are 17 residues in the CDR3. The DNA of the CDR3 is TGCAGCGTTGAAATAGTTACAGGGGGACGAGGCACCGGGGAGCTGTTTTTT. This encodes CSVEIVTGGRGTGELFF.

The chain uses TRBV6-5 and TRBJ2-1; 7 bases match TRBD2. Germline V CDR1 and CDR2: MNHEY, SVGAGI. V trimming: 0 bases; J trimming: 8 bases; junction bases outside the gene matches: 10. The CDR3 runs to 16 residues. In DNA form, the CDR3 reads TGTGCCAGCAGTTACTCGAGCTTGCGGGAGCGGGATGAGCAGTTCTTC. The encoded protein is CASSYSSLRERDEQFF.

This chain connects TRBV15 to TRBJ2-5; 7 bases are shared with TRBD2. The length of the CDR3 is 14 residues. Germline loops: CDR1 LNHNV, CDR2 YYDKDF (reference sequence). Unmatched junction bases numbered 4, after V lost 3 bases and J lost 3 bases. The DNA for the CDR3 is TGTGCCACCAGCAGTGGGCTAGCGGAAGAGACCCAGTACTTC. Its translation is CATSSGLAEETQYF.

Only one count was recorded for this clone. The chain carries TRBV28 and TRBJ2-4, with 7 bases that match TRBD2. V gave up 6 bases and J gave up 9 bases; unmatched junction bases: 8. There are 13 residues in the CDR3. From germline, CDR1 is MDHEN and CDR2 SYDVKM. The CDR3 nucleotides are TGTGCCAGCAGCCCCCGGGGAGGGAGCATTCAGTACTTC. This gives the protein CASSPRGGSIQYF.